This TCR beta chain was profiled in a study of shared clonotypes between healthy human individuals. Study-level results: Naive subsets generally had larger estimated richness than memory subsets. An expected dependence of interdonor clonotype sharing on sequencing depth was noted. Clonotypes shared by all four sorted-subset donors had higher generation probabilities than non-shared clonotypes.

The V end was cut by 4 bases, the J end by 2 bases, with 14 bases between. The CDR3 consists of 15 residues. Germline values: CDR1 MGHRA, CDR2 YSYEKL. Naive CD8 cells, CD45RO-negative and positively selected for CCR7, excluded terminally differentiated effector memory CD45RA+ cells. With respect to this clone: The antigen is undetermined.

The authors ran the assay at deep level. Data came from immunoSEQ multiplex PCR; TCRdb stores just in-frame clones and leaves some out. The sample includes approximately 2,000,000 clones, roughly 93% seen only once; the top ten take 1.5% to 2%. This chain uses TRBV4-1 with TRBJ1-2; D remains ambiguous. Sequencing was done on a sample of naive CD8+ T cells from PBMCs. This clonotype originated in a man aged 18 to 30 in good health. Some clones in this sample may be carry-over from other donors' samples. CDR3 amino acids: CASSPKLGMNYGYTF. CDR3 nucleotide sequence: TGCGCCAGCAGCCCGAAATTAGGGATGAACTATGGCTACACCTTC.